One and the same sample provided the 18 T cell receptor beta chains below, sequenced in a study of technical replicates of blood from a handful of donors. The repertoire was sequenced with immunoSEQ multiplex PCR; TCRdb's copy has only in-frame clones and lacks some. The table includes tens of thousands of clones, roughly 93% detected once. The sequenced sample was T cells isolated from PBMCs. These receptors came from a human donor in good health.

The chain joins TRBV30 to TRBJ1-5; D is undetermined. V gave up 4 bases and J gave up 4 bases, with 20 bases separating them. CDR1 is GTSNPN and CDR2 is SVGIG in the germline V gene (reference sequence). This CDR3 has 16 amino acids. CDR3: CAWTGQTPFTNQPQHF. DNA for the CDR3: TGTGCCTGGACTGGGCAGACCCCTTTCACTAATCAGCCCCAGCATTTT.

The chain combines TRBV30 with TRBJ1-1; 8 bases agree with TRBD1. J was trimmed by 5 bases and V by 4 bases; bases with no gene match: 12. The CDR3 loop spans 15 amino acids. Looked up from germline, CDR1 is GTSNPN and CDR2 is SVGIG (reference sequence). CDR3 region: CAWTDDRGGGTEAFF. The CDR3 nucleotides read TGTGCCTGGACCGATGACAGGGGTGGGGGGACTGAAGCTTTCTTT.

The gene calls are TRBV19 and TRBJ2-2; D unclear. Germline V gives CDR1 LNHDA, CDR2 SQIVND (reference sequence). The CDR3 loop spans 15 amino acids. The V end lost 6 bases, the J end lost 8 bases, and 19 bases lay between the germline ends. The CDR3 loop reads CASRNWSVSGGELFF. CDR3 DNA: TGTGCCAGTAGAAATTGGTCAGTTTCGGGTGGGGAGCTGTTTTTT.

The chain is built from TRBV27 and TRBJ2-7; possible D gene TRBD1, 6 bases. V was pared by 4 bases and J by 3 bases, with 16 bases between. The CDR3 has 15 amino acids. From germline, CDR1 is MNHEY and CDR2 SMNVEV (reference sequence). DNA for the CDR3: TGTGCCAGCAGTTCAGGGGATCCATTAATCTACGAGCAGTACTTC. Encoded protein: CASSSGDPLIYEQYF.

CDR3 region: CASSYGGSWYTEAFF. The CDR3 region has the DNA TGTGCCAGCAGTTATGGAGGGAGCTGGTACACTGAAGCTTTCTTT. The rearrangement uses TRBV6-5 and TRBJ1-1; D uncertain. The germline V gene encodes CDR1 MNHEY and CDR2 SVGAGI. There are 15 residues in the CDR3. Trimming left V 3 bases short and J 3 bases short, with 14 bases between.

This clone was recorded only once. The chain has TRBV2 and TRBJ2-5; D gene unclear. Trimming took 2 bases from V and 0 from J, leaving 7 bases between them. Germline V gene sequence: CDR1 SNHLY, CDR2 FYNNEI. The CDR3 has 14 residues. CDR3 bases: TGTGCCAGCAGTGAAACTCCCTACCAAGAGACCCAGTACTTC. Translated, it gives CASSETPYQETQYF.

The chain links TRBV13 to TRBJ1-2; TRBD1 agrees at 7 bases. This CDR3 spans 12 amino acids. V dropped 5 bases and J dropped 5; count of bases not matched to a gene: 2. Germline assignment: CDR1 PRHDT and CDR2 FYEKMQ (reference sequence). CDR3 amino acids: CASSETGYGYTF. As DNA, the CDR3 is TGTGCCAGCAGCGAGACAGGGTATGGCTACACCTTC. The full variable domain, with the rest looked up from reference TRBV13 and TRBJ1-2, is AAGVIQSPRHLIKEKRETATLKCYPIPRHDTVYWYQQGPGQDPQFLISFYEKMQSDKGSIPDRFSAQQFSDYHSELNMSSLELGDSALYFCASSETGYGYTFGSGTRLTVV.

V usage is TRBV19 and J usage is TRBJ1-1; D remains ambiguous. In germline, CDR1 is LNHDA, CDR2 SQIVND (reference sequence). Trimming took 5 bases from V and 1 from J, leaving 5 bases between them. The CDR3 spans 12 residues. CDR3 nucleotide sequence: TGTGCCAGTAGTTTCGGGAACACTGAAGCTTTCTTT. Its translation: CASSFGNTEAFF.

V gene TRBV18 combines with J gene TRBJ2-7, with no clear D. Germline V gene sequence: CDR1 KGHSH, CDR2 LQKENI. There are 12 residues in the CDR3. Trimming removed 3 bases from V and 6 bases from J, with 9 bases in between. The DNA of the CDR3 is TGTGCCAGCTCACCCCTTCTGAGCGAGCAGTACTTC. Translated: CASSPLLSEQYF.

The DNA of the CDR3 is TGCGCCAGCAGCTTGGGCACAGGTCATCCTAGCACAGATACGCAGTATTTT. It encodes CASSLGTGHPSTDTQYF. V is TRBV5-1 and J is TRBJ2-3; tentative D call: TRBD1 (5 bases). The V and J ends lost 0 bases and 0 bases respectively, with 14 bases between them. The length of the CDR3 is 17 residues. In germline, CDR1 is SGHRS, CDR2 YFSETQ.

The J gene is TRBJ2-6, the V gene TRBV29-1; no definite D call. The CDR3 totals 16 residues. Trimming stripped 4 bases from V and 0 bases from J, with 13 bases between. The germline gives CDR1 SQVTM, CDR2 ANQGSEA. For the CDR3, the DNA is TGCAGCGTTGTGGAAGCGTCCCGCTCTGGGGCCAACGTCCTGACTTTC. This sequence encodes CSVVEASRSGANVLTF.

The CDR3 DNA sequence: TGTGCCAGCAGCCCCTATAGCGGGAGAGGAACCTACGAGCAGTACTTC. Translating it yields CASSPYSGRGTYEQYF. The genes are TRBV7-2 and TRBJ2-7; 9 bases are a match to TRBD2. CDR1 is SGHTA, CDR2 FQGNSA, per germline. This CDR3 has 16 residues. V shed 5 bases and J 2 bases; nucleotides not matched to a gene: 10.

The rearrangement joins TRBV6-6 to TRBJ1-5; a possible D gene is TRBD1 (5 bases). The CDR3 totals 15 residues. The V end was cut by 2 bases, the J end by 2 bases, with 10 bases between. Germline CDR1 and CDR2: MNHNY and SVGAGI (reference sequence). The CDR3 here is CASSYHEGGNQPQHF. CDR3 DNA: TGTGCCAGCAGTTACCATGAAGGGGGCAATCAGCCCCAGCATTTT.

This chain joins TRBV4-1 and TRBJ2-5, with 11 nucleotides matching TRBD2. Looked up from germline, CDR1 is MGHRA and CDR2 is YSYEKL. The CDR3 totals 15 residues. V gave up 6 bases and J gave up 3 bases; unmatched junction bases: 6. CDR3 protein: CASSYIAGGEETQYF. The CDR3 DNA reads TGCGCCAGCAGTTACATAGCGGGGGGGGAAGAGACCCAGTACTTC.

This chain uses TRBV11-2 with TRBJ1-2, with TRBD1 identical over 10 bases. CDR3 length: 15 amino acids. The V segment lost 4 bases and the J segment 5 bases; nucleotides outside the gene matches: 7. The V gene's germline CDR1 is SGHAT and CDR2 FQNNGV. Here the CDR3 reads CASSSIRDRGYGYTF. CDR3 nucleotide sequence: TGTGCCAGCAGCTCAATCCGGGACAGGGGTTATGGCTACACCTTC.

J is TRBJ1-2 and V is TRBV15; TRBD1 aligns across 9 bases. This CDR3 comprises 16 residues. V dropped 4 bases and J dropped 7; count of bases not matched to a gene: 13. Germline lookup yields CDR1 LNHNV and CDR2 YYDKDF (reference sequence). The CDR3 DNA sequence: TGTGCCACCAGCAATACAGGGGGCGCAGAGGTGGGTGGCTACACCTTC. As protein: CATSNTGGAEVGGYTF.

J is TRBJ2-3 and V is TRBV27, with unresolved D. V lost 8 bases, J lost 4 bases, and 4 bases lay in between. The germline V gene has CDR1 MNHEY and CDR2 SMNVEV (reference sequence). This CDR3 region has 10 residues. The CDR3 DNA sequence: TGTGCCAGCCCCGCAGATACGCAGTATTTT. Translated, it gives CASPADTQYF.

The count of this clone is one. The chain combines TRBV2 with TRBJ2-5; 12 bases are shared with TRBD1. Germline assignment: CDR1 SNHLY and CDR2 FYNNEI. Trimming removed 6 bases from V and 5 bases from J; junction bases left unmatched: 16. This CDR3 contains 18 residues. The chain's CDR3 is CASSPGTGGLSLGETQYF. The DNA of the CDR3 is TGTGCCAGCAGCCCCGGGACAGGGGGCCTGTCTCTGGGTGAGACCCAGTACTTC.